Following are 5 T cell receptor beta chains from one sample sequenced in a study of T cell responses to AZD1222 COVID-19 vaccine (TCRdb year 2021). What this sample's time point label stands for: baseline before first vaccination. Libraries came from the immunoSEQ multiplex PCR assay. As stored in TCRdb, this immuneACCESS dataset retains in-frame rearrangements with V and J assigned. A fraction of the clones does not appear; measured against another copy, unresolved V genes explain less than half of the discrepancy, and the remainder lacks a known reason. The table for this sample lists 180,000 or so clones; roughly nine tenths of them were counted only once. Jointly, the top ten make up approximately 1.6% of the sample. The material was peripheral blood, obtained on day 0 of AZD1222 vaccination. The receptors here all came from an adult in good health.

The chain joins TRBV19 to TRBJ2-3; 7 bases map to TRBD2. J lost 5 bases, V lost 4 bases, and 12 bases had no gene match. CDR1 is LNHDA, CDR2 SQIVND, per germline (reference sequence). The CDR3 is 16 residues long. The CDR3 protein is CASSTYRAGALDTQYF. As DNA, the CDR3 is TGTGCCAGTAGTACCTATCGGGCGGGAGCTTTAGATACGCAGTATTTT.

The J gene is TRBJ2-3, the V gene TRBV15; no definite D call. The CDR3 loop spans 11 amino acids. Per germline, CDR1 LNHNV and CDR2 YYDKDF (reference sequence). The V end lost 5 bases, the J end lost 2 bases, and 2 bases lay between the germline ends. Written as DNA, the CDR3 is TGTGCCACCAGCGTCACAGATACGCAGTATTTT. Translated, it gives CATSVTDTQYF.

The chain uses TRBV10-3 and TRBJ1-1; TRBD1 might be the D (5 bases). Germline V gene data show CDR1 as ENHRY and CDR2 as SYGVKD. The V and J ends lost 2 bases and 1 base respectively, with 11 bases between them. This CDR3 comprises 15 residues. The CDR3 loop reads CAISEATGPNTEAFF. CDR3 DNA: TGTGCCATCAGTGAGGCTACAGGCCCGAACACTGAAGCTTTCTTT.

The chain combines TRBV19 with TRBJ1-1, with 12 bases lining up with TRBD1. From germline, CDR1 is LNHDA and CDR2 SQIVND (reference sequence). This CDR3 spans 18 amino acids. V shed 7 bases, J shed 4 bases, and the junction held 16 bases outside the gene matches. CDR3: CASNLFPGQGAAVTEAFF. The CDR3 DNA reads as TGTGCCAGTAACCTATTTCCGGGACAGGGGGCTGCTGTCACTGAAGCTTTCTTT.

This chain connects TRBV5-4 to TRBJ1-2; D uncertain. V lost 0 bases to trimming and J lost 8 bases, with 14 bases between them. The CDR3 is 14 amino acids. CDR1 and CDR2 (germline): SGHNT, YYREEE (reference sequence). CDR3 DNA sequence: TGTGCCAGCAGCTTGGCTACTCCCGGGCGAGGCTACACCTTC. Amino acid sequence: CASSLATPGRGYTF.